The present T cell receptor beta chain was sequenced within a study of cytomegalovirus exposure and HLA in healthy donors. The study's findings and limits: Some TCR beta chains (roughly 160 of them) were listed as cytomegalovirus-associated. Most TCR sequences showed up rarely, but some public TCRs showed up in many donors. Specificity for CMV antigens was confirmed in vitro for three of the CMV-associated chains.

Points on this clone: Its matching antigen is unknown.

The repertoire was sequenced with immunoSEQ multiplex PCR; TCRdb's copy has only in-frame clones and lacks some. The top ten hold 5.5% to 7% of the sample, which has under 250,000 clones, roughly 83% seen once. The TCR was taken from a woman between 18 and 29 years old in good health and CMV-seronegative. The specimen was PBMCs.

DNA for the CDR3: TGTGCCAGCAGTGTGGCAGGGGGGCCCTTGAACACTGAAGCTTTCTTT. It is translated as CASSVAGGPLNTEAFF. The chain uses TRBV2 and TRBJ1-1; 7 bases are a match to TRBD1. Germline V lookup: CDR1 SNHLY, CDR2 FYNNEI. The V segment lost 4 bases and the J segment 0 bases; nucleotides outside the gene matches: 8. This CDR3 spans 16 amino acids.